The 32 T cell receptor beta chains below were found in one sample sequenced in a study of molecular identifiers for immune sequencing clone quantification. TCRdb re-analysed the PCR reads in MiXCR, keeping a single row per CDR3 protein. The top ten hold about 0.75% of the sample, which has more than 450,000 distinct CDR3 sequences, under 30% seen once. The material sequenced was naive CD8+ T cells from blood, with Jurkat cell RNA spiked in. Subset in this sample: FACS-sorted CD8+CD4-CCR7+CD45RA+ naive T cells. Receptor source: a human donor in good health. Some libraries in this study had Jurkat cell RNA spiked in.

This clonotype turned up a few times. The chain combines TRBV3-1 with TRBJ1-5; D is unresolved. V gave up 0 bases and J gave up 4 bases, with 16 bases separating them. Germline V lookup: CDR1 LGHDT, CDR2 YNNKEL (reference sequence). The CDR3 is made up of 17 amino acids. This CDR3 is CASSQDPPPISNQPQHF. CDR3 nucleotides: TGTGCCAGCAGCCAAGATCCCCCTCCGATCTCTAATCAGCCCCAGCATTTT.

In the case of this clonotype: A much more abundant neighbour one base away suggests this may be a read error. V usage is TRBV6-6 and J usage is TRBJ2-7, with TRBD2 identical over 11 bases. Germline V CDR1 and CDR2: MNHNY, SVGAGI (reference sequence). The CDR3 length is 16 residues. The CDR3 nucleotides read TGTGCCAGCAGTTACTCGACGGGACTAGCGGCCTACGCGCAGTACTTC. Residues: CASSYSTGLAAYAQYF.

On this clonotype itself: A read error may be the cause here, since a much bigger clone is one base away. The gene calls are TRBV5-3 and TRBJ2-7; 11 positions match TRBD2. TRBV5-3 has ORF status, its function being uncertain. The V gene end was trimmed by 8 bases and the J gene end by 3 bases; junction bases not matched to a gene: 10. The CDR3 has 15 residues. For the CDR3, the DNA is TGTGCCAGCAGCCCTCAGGGGACTAGCGGCTACGAGCAGTACTTC. It yields the protein CASSPQGTSGYEQYF.

This clonotype has only one observation. A much larger clone lies a single base off, so this may be a read error. The gene calls are TRBV20-1 and TRBJ2-2; possibly TRBD2 for D (6 bases). There are 15 residues in the CDR3. Germline CDR1 DFQATT, CDR2 SNEGSKA (reference sequence). The chain's CDR3 is CSAREAGINTGGLFF. CDR3 DNA: TGCAGTGCTAGAGAGGCAGGGATTAACACCGGGGGGCTGTTTTTT.

This clonotype was found a few times. The gene calls are TRBV7-2 and TRBJ1-3; 9 positions agree with TRBD1. CDR1 SGHTA and CDR2 FQGNSA come from the germline V gene. V shed 3 bases, J shed 6 bases, and the junction held 6 bases outside the gene matches. The CDR3 length is 15 residues. CDR3 coding DNA: TGTGCCAGCAGCTTGTTACAGGGGGCTGCAAACACCATATATTTT. This gives the protein CASSLLQGAANTIYF.

CDR3 in DNA: TGTGCCAGCAGTTACCCGGTCGAGGGACAGGACCTTGAAGCTTTCTTT. It encodes CASSYPVEGQDLEAFF. The chain carries TRBV6-2 or TRBV6-3 and TRBJ1-1; 8 bases map to TRBD1. Losses at the gene ends were 2 bases for V and 7 bases for J; bases not matched to a gene: 12. Germline CDR1 is MNHEY and CDR2 is SVGEGT. This CDR3 is 16 amino acids long.

Many counts were recorded for this clonotype. The chain links TRBV4-3 to TRBJ2-3, with 9 positions matching TRBD2. The J segment lost 6 bases and the V segment lost 0 bases, leaving 4 bases of the junction unmatched. This CDR3 has 15 residues. Germline values: CDR1 LGHNA, CDR2 YSLEER. In DNA, the CDR3 is TGCGCCAGCAGCCAAGATCCAGCGGGAGGTGATACGCAGTATTTT. This translates into CASSQDPAGGDTQYF.

V gene TRBV6-1 combines with J gene TRBJ2-7; D uncertain. CDR3 length equals 12 residues. Germline V gene data show CDR1 as MNHNS and CDR2 as SASEGT. Trimming cost V 1 base and J 4 bases, with 5 bases left between them. The CDR3 protein is CASSEVGYEQYF. CDR3 nucleotide sequence: TGTGCCAGCAGTGAAGTGGGATACGAGCAGTACTTC.

The rearrangement joins TRBV20-1 to TRBJ1-1, with 8 bases that match TRBD1. The CDR3 is 14 amino acids. V lost 7 bases to trimming and J lost 1 base; unmatched junction nucleotides: 8. From germline, CDR1 is DFQATT and CDR2 SNEGSKA (reference sequence). In DNA form, the CDR3 reads TGCAGTGGAAGCGTGGACAGGGCGAACACTGAAGCTTTCTTT. Translated, it gives CSGSVDRANTEAFF.

This chain connects TRBV4-1 to TRBJ1-2; the D gene is possibly TRBD1 (6 bases). Germline V gene lookup returns CDR1 MGHRA and CDR2 YSYEKL. This CDR3 is built from 15 residues. The V gene lost 3 bases and the J gene lost 2 bases, with 13 bases spanning the gap. The CDR3 sequence: CASSQREGVNYGYTF. The CDR3 nucleotides are TGCGCCAGCAGCCAGAGGGAGGGGGTAAACTATGGCTACACCTTC.

A note on this clonotype: A read error may be the cause here, since a much bigger clone is one base away. The missing conserved phenylalanine or tryptophan at the end of this CDR3 makes a read error likely. The gene calls are TRBV6-5 and TRBJ1-1; D call uncertain. Trimming removed 0 bases from V and 6 bases from J, with 8 bases in between. CDR1 MNHEY and CDR2 SVGAGI come from the germline V gene. The CDR3 covers 13 residues. The CDR3 DNA reads TGTGCCAGCAGTTACTCGAAGGCGGCTGAAGCTTTCATT. Protein product: CASSYSKAAEAFI.

This clonotype appeared a few times. The rearrangement links TRBV4-3 to TRBJ2-1, with D perhaps TRBD2 (7 bases). V was pared by 1 base and J by 4 bases, with 11 bases between. The CDR3 is made up of 15 amino acids. Germline CDR1 reads LGHNA; CDR2 reads YSLEER. DNA of the CDR3: TGCGCCAGCAGCCAAGCCGGGGGGCGATACAATGAGCAGTTCTTC. Amino acid sequence: CASSQAGGRYNEQFF.

The chain is built from TRBV7-9 and TRBJ2-3, with TRBD2 as a possible D gene (6 bases). The germline V and J ends were trimmed by 6 bases and 5 bases, with 12 bases remaining between them. There are 13 residues in the CDR3. The germline V gene has CDR1 SEHNR and CDR2 FQNEAQ (reference sequence). The CDR3 loop is CASSSVGGDTQYF. The CDR3 nucleotides read TGTGCCAGCAGTAGTGTGGGAGGAGATACGCAGTATTTT. Combining the CDR3 with reference TRBV7-9 and TRBJ2-3 gives the whole variable domain DTGVSQNPRHKITKRGQNVTFRCDPISEHNRLYWYRQTLGQGPEFLTYFQNEAQLEKSRLLSDRFSAERPKGSFSTLEIQRTEQGDSAMYLCASSSVGGDTQYFGPGTRLTVL.

At least ten counts were recorded for this clonotype. The chain combines TRBV12-3 or TRBV12-4 with TRBJ2-3; 16 positions match TRBD2. CDR3 length equals 18 residues. J was trimmed by 3 bases and V by 1 base; bases with no gene match: 4. CDR3 DNA: TGTGCCAGCAGTTTAGTGGGACTAGCGGGAGGGCCGACAGATACGCAGTATTTT. Amino acids: CASSLVGLAGGPTDTQYF.

This clonotype occurred a few times. J is TRBJ2-7 and V is TRBV4-3, with 8 bases fitting TRBD1. Germline lookup yields CDR1 LGHNA and CDR2 YSLEER. The junction had 1 base not matched to a gene; V was cut back by 0 bases and J by 3 bases. This CDR3 spans 14 amino acids. CDR3 nucleotide sequence: TGCGCCAGCAGCCAAGAGGGACAGGACTACGAGCAGTACTTC. Translating it yields CASSQEGQDYEQYF.

This clonotype was seen a handful of times. The gene calls are TRBV30 and TRBJ2-2; the D gene could be TRBD1 or TRBD2 (5 bases each). V was clipped by 0 bases and J by 5 bases, with 13 bases between them. The CDR3 totals 15 residues. CDR1 and CDR2 from the germline V gene are GTSNPN and SVGIG (reference sequence). DNA of the CDR3: TGTGCCTGGAGTGTCATAGGGACGCCAACCGGGGAGCTGTTTTTT. This codes for CAWSVIGTPTGELFF.

This clonotype was seen many times. The rearrangement links TRBV30 to TRBJ2-7; 8 bases are a match to TRBD1. This CDR3 is 14 amino acids long. Trimming cost V 5 bases and J 2 bases; bases outside gene matches: 8. CDR1 GTSNPN and CDR2 SVGIG come from the germline V gene (reference sequence). The CDR3: CAWGQGSGTYEQYF. CDR3 sequence (DNA): TGTGCCTGGGGACAGGGCTCGGGAACCTACGAGCAGTACTTC.

The table lists this clonotype with a few counts. V usage is TRBV4-1 and J usage is TRBJ2-3; 8 bases agree with TRBD2. V shed 2 bases and J 4 bases; nucleotides not matched to a gene: 5. CDR1 MGHRA and CDR2 YSYEKL come from the germline V gene. This CDR3 region has 15 residues. CDR3: CASSQPGGVPDTQYF. Written as DNA, the CDR3 is TGCGCCAGCAGCCAACCCGGGGGGGTCCCAGATACGCAGTATTTT.

About this clonotype itself: An end of the junction does not agree with germline; a read error may underlie this. This chain connects TRBV11-2 to TRBJ1-1, with TRBD1 as a possible D gene (5 bases). The CDR3 has 17 residues. CDR1 and CDR2 (germline): SGHAT, FQNNGV. This CDR3 is CASSLEGYGTGNTEAFF. CDR3 in DNA: TGTGCCAGCAGCTTAGAGGGTTATGGGACGGGAAACACTGAGGCTTTCTTT.

This clonotype was picked up many times. The chain employs TRBV29-1 and TRBJ2-2; the D gene is possibly TRBD2 (6 bases). This CDR3 contains 13 residues. V lost 4 bases and J 0 bases, leaving 6 bases between the germline ends. Germline-derived CDR1 and CDR2 are SQVTM and ANQGSEA. CDR3 DNA sequence: TGCAGCGTTGGGACTACGAACACCGGGGAGCTGTTTTTT. Its protein product is CSVGTTNTGELFF.

This clonotype was counted only a few times. This chain connects TRBV19 to TRBJ2-5, with D unclear. Germline V gene data show CDR1 as LNHDA and CDR2 as SQIVND (reference sequence). V lost 1 base and J 4 bases, leaving 10 bases between the germline ends. The length of the CDR3 is 14 residues. The CDR3, as DNA: TGTGCCAGTAGTATAGTGTGGGCAGGAGAGACCCAGTACTTC. Translated: CASSIVWAGETQYF.

The V gene is TRBV30, the J gene TRBJ1-5, with D unresolved. Trimming pared 3 bases from V and 4 bases from J, leaving 10 bases between. This CDR3 contains 13 residues. In germline, CDR1 is GTSNPN, CDR2 SVGIG (reference sequence). The CDR3 coding sequence is TGTGCCTGGAGCCCGGAGAAAAATCAGCCCCAGCATTTT. This encodes CAWSPEKNQPQHF. Drawing the rest from reference TRBV30 and TRBJ1-5, the complete variable domain is SQTIHQWPATLVQPVGSPLSLECTVEGTSNPNLYWYRQAAGRGLQLLFYSVGIGQISSEVPQNLSASRPQDRQFILSSKKLLLSDSGFYLCAWSPEKNQPQHFGDGTRLSIL.

Concerning this clonotype: A read error may explain this, as a much larger clone is one base away. The gene calls are TRBV6-5 and TRBJ2-7; a weak D match, TRBD1 (5 bases). Germline-derived CDR1 and CDR2 are MNHEY and SVGAGI. This CDR3 spans 14 amino acids. CDR3 sequence reads: CANSYSDSRYEQYF. The CDR3 nucleotides read TGTGCCAACAGTTACTCAGACAGTAGGTACGAGCAGTACTTC.

The V and J genes are TRBV13 and TRBJ2-3; D may be TRBD1 (6 bases). Trimming stripped 5 bases from V and 2 bases from J, with 20 bases between. The CDR3 sequence is 17 residues long. The germline CDR1 and CDR2 sequences are PRHDT and FYEKMQ (reference sequence). CDR3 nucleotides: TGTGCCAGCAGCCCGCCTGGTGGCAGGGGATTCACAGATACGCAGTATTTT. Protein sequence: CASSPPGGRGFTDTQYF. Looking up the rest from reference TRBV13 and TRBJ2-3 gives the full variable domain: AAGVIQSPRHLIKEKRETATLKCYPIPRHDTVYWYQQGPGQDPQFLISFYEKMQSDKGSIPDRFSAQQFSDYHSELNMSSLELGDSALYFCASSPPGGRGFTDTQYFGPGTRLTVL.

This clonotype was seen at least ten times. The chain uses TRBV7-8 and TRBJ1-1; D gene uncertain. The V end was cut by 2 bases, the J end by 4 bases, with 5 bases between. Germline CDR1 is SGHVS and CDR2 is FQNEAQ. The CDR3 has 12 residues. The CDR3 here is CASSLYFTEAFF. DNA for the CDR3: TGTGCCAGCAGCTTATATTTCACTGAAGCTTTCTTT.

This clonotype was counted between two and nine times. The chain recombines TRBV15 with TRBJ2-7, with 8 bases aligning to TRBD1. V was clipped by 0 bases and J by 7 bases; unmatched bases: 8. The CDR3 loop spans 15 amino acids. Germline V gives CDR1 LNHNV, CDR2 YYDKDF (reference sequence). CDR3 in amino acids: CATSRDQGAASEQYF. CDR3 DNA sequence: TGTGCCACCAGCAGAGATCAGGGGGCAGCATCGGAGCAGTACTTC.

V gene TRBV10-2 combines with J gene TRBJ2-7; D may be TRBD2 (6 bases). This CDR3 has 15 residues. From germline, CDR1 is WSHSY and CDR2 SAAADI. The V gene lost 6 bases and the J gene lost 5 bases, with 20 bases spanning the gap. As DNA, the CDR3 is TGCGCCAGCAGACCACTCGCGGGGTCGGGGAACGAGCAGTACTTC. This gives the protein CASRPLAGSGNEQYF.

This clonotype was detected a few times. The chain has TRBV6-5 and TRBJ2-1; D is unclear. V dropped 4 bases and J dropped 8 bases, with 9 bases sitting between them. Germline loops: CDR1 MNHEY, CDR2 SVGAGI. This CDR3 is 12 amino acids long. CDR3 in DNA: TGTGCCAGCAGTTCCGACTGGGATGAGCAGTTCTTC. This codes for CASSSDWDEQFF.

This clonotype has a handful of counts. This chain links TRBV5-1 with TRBJ2-7; D is perhaps TRBD2 (6 bases). This CDR3 region has 14 residues. V lost 4 bases, J lost 4 bases, and 15 bases lay in between. Per germline, CDR1 SGHRS and CDR2 YFSETQ. The CDR3 region is CASSPRGGKYEQYF. The CDR3 nucleotides read TGCGCCAGCAGCCCCAGAGGAGGGAAATACGAGCAGTACTTC.

In this sample, this clonotype turned up many times. The chain couples TRBV30 to TRBJ1-1; D remains ambiguous. V was shortened by 1 base and J by 9 bases, with 9 bases between the two germline ends. CDR1 and CDR2 (germline): GTSNPN, SVGIG (reference sequence). This CDR3 has 11 residues. CDR3 nucleotide sequence: TGTGCCTGGAGTGATCCCCCCCAAGCTTTCTTT. It translates to CAWSDPPQAFF.

The rearrangement uses TRBV29-1 and TRBJ1-1, with D hard to call. V gave up 8 bases and J gave up 2 bases, with 9 bases separating them. Germline CDR1 is SQVTM and CDR2 is ANQGSEA. The CDR3 extends over 11 amino acids. In nucleotides, the CDR3 is TGCAGCTTTGTTGTTAACACTGAAGCTTTCTTT. Translated: CSFVVNTEAFF.

In its sample, this clonotype was seen a few times. The chain links TRBV27 to TRBJ2-1, with TRBD2 identical over 15 bases. The CDR3 is 18 residues long. The V gene's germline CDR1 is MNHEY and CDR2 SMNVEV (reference sequence). Trimming at V came to 7 bases and at J to 5 bases, leaving 12 bases not matched to a gene. The CDR3 here is CASTEIMGLAGGHNEQFF. CDR3 bases: TGTGCCAGCACCGAAATAATGGGACTAGCGGGAGGCCACAATGAGCAGTTCTTC.